This entry describes one TCR beta chain. Its target is not known. The data are from a study of T-cell memory formation after mild COVID-19. In the study overall: The two donors had largely donor-specific TCR clusters. Study outcomes and limitations: For second-wave clones that peaked at day 37, SARS-CoV-2 specificity went unverified.

A single record per CDR3 protein comes from TCRdb applying MiXCR to the 5' RACE reads. The data contain 92,000 or so distinct CDR3 sequences, 13% of them singletons. Germline CDR1 reads SGDLS; CDR2 reads YYNGEE. The CDR3 runs to 15 residues. V gave up 4 bases and J gave up 9 bases; unmatched junction bases: 12. The sequence derives from an adult woman who had mild COVID-19 (a few samples of this study predate the infection). Cell type and time point are not known. Sequencing was carried out using PBMCs or a T cell subset sorted from them (not recorded which). The rearrangement links TRBV9 to TRBJ2-1; TRBD2 matches 8 bases. CDR3 sequence reads: CASSIGLAGGGEQFF. The CDR3, as DNA: TGTGCCAGCAGCATTGGACTAGCCGGAGGAGGTGAGCAGTTCTTC.